This entry features one TCR beta chain sequence. A junction boundary mismatches the germline segment, possibly from a read error. These data are taken from a study of OX40 agonist ivuxolimab in advanced cancers. TCRdb's table, derived via immunoSEQ multiplex PCR, lists solely in-frame clones and lacks some. The data contain 45,000 or so clones, roughly 82% of them singletons. The CDR3 has 16 amino acids. Germline V gives CDR1 SGHAT, CDR2 FQDESV (reference sequence). The gene calls are TRBV11-1 and TRBJ1-2; weak D call: TRBD1 (5 bases). Source: CD4+ or CD8+ T cells sorted from blood, taken in a trial of the OX40 agonist ivuxolimab. This clonotype was obtained from an adult with an advanced solid tumor such as melanoma, head and neck, liver or kidney cancer. In nucleotides, the CDR3 is TGTGCCAGCAGCTTAGGGGGCCAGCTCTCAACTTATGGCCACACCTTC. Protein sequence: CASSLGGQLSTYGHTF.